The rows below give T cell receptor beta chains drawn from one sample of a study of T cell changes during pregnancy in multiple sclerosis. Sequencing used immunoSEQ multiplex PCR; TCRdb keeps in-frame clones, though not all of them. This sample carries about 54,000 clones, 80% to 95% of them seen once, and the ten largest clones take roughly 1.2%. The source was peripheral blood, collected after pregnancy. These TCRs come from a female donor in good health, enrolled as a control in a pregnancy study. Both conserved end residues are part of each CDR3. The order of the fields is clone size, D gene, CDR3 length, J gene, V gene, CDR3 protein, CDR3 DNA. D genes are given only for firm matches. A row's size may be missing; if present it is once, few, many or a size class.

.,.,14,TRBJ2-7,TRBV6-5,CASSYVGTSYEQYF,TGTGCCAGCAGTTACGTCGGTACTTCCTACGAGCAGTACTTC
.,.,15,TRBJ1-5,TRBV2,CASSAQGGSNQPQHF,TGTGCCAGCAGTGCCCAGGGAGGTAGCAATCAGCCCCAGCATTTT
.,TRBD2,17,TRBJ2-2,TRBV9,CASSVAPLAGVTGELFF,TGTGCCAGCAGCGTAGCTCCACTAGCGGGAGTCACCGGGGAGCTGTTTTTT
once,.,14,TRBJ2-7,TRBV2,CASKERQSTYEQYF,TGTGCCAGCAAAGAGAGACAGTCTACCTACGAGCAGTACTTC
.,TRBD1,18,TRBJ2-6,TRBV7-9,CASRPRDRVSSGANVLTF,TGTGCCAGCAGGCCTCGGGACAGGGTCTCCTCTGGGGCCAACGTCCTGACTTTC
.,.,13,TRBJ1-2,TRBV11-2,CASSHRVGNGYTF,TGTGCCAGCAGCCACAGGGTGGGGAATGGCTACACCTTC
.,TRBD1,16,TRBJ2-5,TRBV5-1,CASSLGTGTAQETQYF,TGCGCCAGCAGCTTGGGTACCGGGACAGCGCAAGAGACCCAGTACTTC
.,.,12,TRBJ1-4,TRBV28,CASLSGNEKLFF,TGTGCCAGCTTGTCGGGAAATGAAAAACTGTTTTTT
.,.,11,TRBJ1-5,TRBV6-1,CASSEDRHQHF,TGTGCCAGCAGCGAGGACAGACACCAGCATTTT
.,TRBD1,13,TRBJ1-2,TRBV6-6,CASSLDRVYGYTF,TGTGCCAGCAGTTTGGACAGGGTGTATGGCTACACCTTC
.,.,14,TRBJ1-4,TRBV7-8,CASSLTRFGEKLFF,TGTGCCAGCAGCTTGACGAGGTTCGGAGAAAAACTGTTTTTT
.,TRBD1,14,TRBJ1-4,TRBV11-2,CASSFTGANEKLFF,TGTGCCAGCAGCTTTACAGGGGCGAATGAAAAACTGTTTTTT
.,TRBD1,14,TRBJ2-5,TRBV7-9,CASSQGTAQETQYF,TGTGCCAGCAGCCAAGGGACAGCACAAGAGACCCAGTACTTC
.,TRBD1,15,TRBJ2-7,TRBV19,CASSAGTGGLREQYF,TGTGCCAGTAGCGCAGGGACAGGCGGCCTACGAGAGCAGTACTTC
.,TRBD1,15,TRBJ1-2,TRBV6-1,CASSVPGTGGFGYTF,TGCGCCAGCAGTGTTCCAGGGACAGGGGGTTTTGGCTACACCTTC
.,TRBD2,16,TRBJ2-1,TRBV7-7,CASSLGDLAEYNEQFF,TGTGCTAGCAGCTTAGGGGACCTAGCGGAGTACAATGAGCAGTTCTTC
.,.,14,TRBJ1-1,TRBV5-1,CASSFHAEGTEAFF,TGCGCCAGCAGCTTTCACGCCGAGGGCACTGAAGCTTTCTTT
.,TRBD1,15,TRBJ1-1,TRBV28,CASSDTGTGGSRAFF,TGTGCCAGCAGTGATACCGGGACAGGGGGATCAAGAGCTTTCTTT
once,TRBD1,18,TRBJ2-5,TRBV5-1,CASSSTGTGGFRQETQYF,TGCGCCAGCAGCAGTACCGGGACAGGGGGTTTCAGGCAAGAGACCCAGTACTTC
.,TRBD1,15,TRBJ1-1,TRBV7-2,CASSLEALTGTEAFF,TGTGCCAGCAGCTTAGAGGCCTTGACAGGGACCGAAGCTTTCTTT
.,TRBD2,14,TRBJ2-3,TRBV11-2,CASSFSGGPDTQYF,TGTGCCAGCAGCTTTAGCGGGGGCCCAGATACGCAGTATTTT
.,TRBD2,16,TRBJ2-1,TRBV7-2,CASSPGLAGGQNEQFF,TGTGCCAGCAGCCCGGGACTAGCGGGAGGTCAGAATGAGCAGTTCTTC
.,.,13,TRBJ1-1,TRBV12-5,CASAPGVLAEAFF,TGTGCTAGTGCTCCGGGGGTCTTGGCTGAAGCTTTCTTT
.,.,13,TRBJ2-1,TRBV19,CASSVDKYNEQFF,TGTGCCAGTAGTGTCGACAAATACAATGAGCAGTTCTTC
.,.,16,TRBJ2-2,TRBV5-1,CASSLVPGANTGELFF,TGCGCCAGCAGCTTGGTCCCGGGGGCGAACACCGGGGAGCTGTTTTTT
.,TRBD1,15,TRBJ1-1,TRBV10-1,CASSERQGVRTEAFF,TGCGCCAGCAGTGAAAGACAGGGGGTAAGGACTGAAGCTTTCTTT
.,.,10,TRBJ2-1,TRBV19,CASSILQAFF,TGTGCCAGTAGTATCTTGCAAGCGTTCTTC
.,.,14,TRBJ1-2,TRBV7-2,CASSLGVGNYGYTF,TGTGCCAGCAGCTTAGGGGTCGGGAACTATGGCTACACCTTC
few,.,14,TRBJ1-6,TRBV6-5,CASSSDSSNSPLHF,TGTGCCAGCAGTTCGGACAGCTCAAATTCACCCCTCCACTTT
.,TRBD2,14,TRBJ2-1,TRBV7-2,CASSWTSSSNEQFF,TGTGCCAGCAGCTGGACTAGTTCCTCCAATGAGCAGTTCTTC
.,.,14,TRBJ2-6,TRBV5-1,CASEPTGGANVLTF,TGCGCCTCCGAACCGACGGGAGGGGCCAACGTCCTGACTTTC
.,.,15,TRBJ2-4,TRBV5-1,CASSERRQGVYIQYF,TGCGCCAGCTCCGAGAGACGGCAGGGTGTTTACATTCAGTACTTC
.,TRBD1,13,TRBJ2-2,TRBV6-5,CASSQGDPGELFF,TGTGCCAGCAGCCAGGGGGATCCCGGGGAGCTGTTTTTT
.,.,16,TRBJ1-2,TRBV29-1,CSAERDGTFSTYGYTF,TGCAGCGCCGAAAGAGACGGGACTTTCAGTACCTATGGCTACACCTTC
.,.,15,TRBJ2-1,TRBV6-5,CASSWRRSSYNEQFF,TGTGCCAGCAGTTGGAGACGGAGCTCCTACAATGAGCAGTTCTTC
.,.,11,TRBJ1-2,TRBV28,CASSSGLDHTF,TGTGCCAGCAGTTCTGGGCTGGATCACACCTTC
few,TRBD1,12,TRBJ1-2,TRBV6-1,CASSPGGEGYTF,TGTGCCAGCAGCCCAGGGGGCGAGGGCTACACCTTC
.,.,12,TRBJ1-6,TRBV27,CASSLRGSPLHF,TGTGCCAGCAGTTTAAGGGGCTCACCCCTCCACTTT
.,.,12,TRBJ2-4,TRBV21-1,CASSKEGRIWYF,TGTGCCAGCAGCAAAGAGGGGCGGATTTGGTACTTC